The 10 T cell receptor beta chains reported below all come from one sample, sequenced in a study of T-cell memory formation after mild COVID-19. TCRdb re-analysed the 5' RACE reads in MiXCR, keeping a single row per CDR3 protein. The sample records over 150,000 distinct CDR3 sequences, around 21% being singletons. The sequencing input was PBMCs or a T cell subset sorted from them (not recorded which). The origin of the receptors is an adult woman who had mild COVID-19 (a few samples of this study predate the infection). Cell type and time point are not known.

A word on this clonotype: One end of the junction does not line up with germline, which may come from a read error. This rearrangement joins TRBV7-7 to TRBJ2-2, with D tentatively TRBD1 (6 bases). Germline V gives CDR1 SSHAT, CDR2 FNYEAQ (reference sequence). The CDR3 has 15 amino acids. In DNA form, the CDR3 reads TGTGCTAGCAGTCGAACAGGGTTTAGCACCGGGGAGCTGTTTTTT. Translating it yields CASSRTGFSTGELFF.

This clonotype was counted only a few times. The chain is built from TRBV7-9 and TRBJ1-1; D perhaps matches TRBD1 (5 bases). In germline, CDR1 is SEHNR, CDR2 FQNEAQ (reference sequence). Between the trimmed V and J ends, which lost 5 bases and 1 base, there was a span of 14 bases. The CDR3 extends over 15 amino acids. The CDR3: CASSLHRQQNTEAFF. The CDR3 bases are TGTGCCAGCAGCCTCCACCGACAGCAGAACACTGAAGCTTTCTTT.

The sample holds a few counts of this clonotype. CDR3 in amino acids: CASSPPSGGPYEQYF. The CDR3 coding sequence is TGTGCCAGCAGTCCCCCAAGCGGGGGCCCCTACGAGCAGTACTTC. The rearrangement uses TRBV12-3 or TRBV12-4 and TRBJ2-7; 8 positions match TRBD2. Trimming removed 5 bases from V and 2 bases from J; junction bases left unmatched: 8. CDR3 length: 15 residues.

This chain connects TRBV6-5 to TRBJ2-1; TRBD2 agrees at 7 bases. Germline V gene sequence: CDR1 MNHEY, CDR2 SVGAGI. The CDR3 sequence is 14 residues long. J gave up 4 bases and V 6 bases, and 6 bases lay outside the gene matches. The CDR3 coding sequence is TGTGCCAGCAGCCCGGGGGGAGGATACAATGAGCAGTTCTTC. Protein product: CASSPGGGYNEQFF.

The chain links TRBV5-1 to TRBJ2-3; maybe TRBD2 (6 bases). CDR1 and CDR2 (germline): SGHRS, YFSETQ. This CDR3 spans 16 amino acids. Trimming removed 0 bases from V and 3 bases from J, with 14 bases in between. The CDR3 region is CASSLGLGTGTDTQYF. The DNA of the CDR3 is TGCGCCAGCAGCTTGGGACTAGGGACTGGTACAGATACGCAGTATTTT.

The chain is built from TRBV4-3 and TRBJ2-7, with TRBD1 matching over 9 bases. Germline CDR1 and CDR2: LGHNA and YSLEER. V shed 3 bases, J shed 7 bases, and the junction held 22 bases outside the gene matches. The CDR3 is 19 amino acids. CDR3 DNA sequence: TGCGCCAGCAGCCAGATAGCGGATCCCGGGACAGGGATAATTGGGGAGCAGTACTTC. Translated, it gives CASSQIADPGTGIIGEQYF.

A few counts support this clonotype. The CDR3 loop is CASSQGTGIVYEQYF. CDR3 sequence (DNA): TGTGCCAGCAGCCAAGGGACAGGGATCGTCTACGAGCAGTACTTC. The rearrangement uses TRBV14 and TRBJ2-7; the match to TRBD1 covers 8 bases. From germline, CDR1 is SGHDN and CDR2 FVKESK. The CDR3 consists of 15 residues. V lost 1 base to trimming and J lost 3 bases; unmatched junction nucleotides: 5. The full variable domain, rest sourced from reference TRBV14 and TRBJ2-7, is EAGVTQFPSHSVIEKGQTVTLRCDPISGHDNLYWYRRVMGKEIKFLLHFVKESKQDESGMPNNRFLAERTGGTYSTLKVQPAELEDSGVYFCASSQGTGIVYEQYFGPGTRLTVT.

This clonotype was counted only a few times. The chain combines TRBV7-9 with TRBJ1-1; maybe TRBD1 (5 bases). V dropped 2 bases and J dropped 4 bases, with 11 bases sitting between them. This CDR3 has 14 residues. Germline loops: CDR1 SEHNR, CDR2 FQNEAQ (reference sequence). CDR3 sequence: CASSLIGDSTEAFF. In nucleotides, the CDR3 is TGTGCCAGCAGCTTAATAGGGGATAGCACTGAAGCTTTCTTT.

The rearrangement uses TRBV11-3 and TRBJ1-1; D remains ambiguous. The germline V gene has CDR1 SGHNT and CDR2 YENEEA. The V and J ends lost 4 bases and 4 bases respectively, with 16 bases between them. The CDR3 contains 15 residues. This CDR3 is CASSSGFSRGTEAFF. CDR3 in DNA: TGTGCCAGCAGCTCCGGGTTTTCGCGGGGCACTGAAGCTTTCTTT.

This clonotype appeared a few times. This rearrangement joins TRBV15 to TRBJ2-7; 10 bases fit TRBD1. There are 14 residues in the CDR3. Germline CDR1 reads LNHNV; CDR2 reads YYDKDF (reference sequence). J was trimmed by 3 bases and V by 6 bases; bases with no gene match: 5. As DNA, the CDR3 is TGTGCCACCAGTAGGGACAGGGGTTTCTACGAGCAGTACTTC. Translated, it gives CATSRDRGFYEQYF.